This T cell receptor (beta chain) was recovered during a study of cytomegalovirus exposure and HLA in healthy donors (dated by TCRdb to the late 2010s). Some background on the complete study: An earlier analysis of roughly 630 of the donors reported roughly 300 Gb of sequence data and 117 million unique TCR beta sequences from 150 million to 200 million T cells. An early release that covered approximately 600 HLA-typed donors contained approximately 300 gigabases of sequencing data and around 80 million unique TCR sequences. The genetic ancestry cluster associated with self-reported Caucasian donors included around 76% of the roughly 390 genotyped donors. The study aimed to test whether signatures of past pathogen exposure could be identified by cataloging public T cell receptors. The study profiled the T cell repertoires of more than 500 subjects by immunosequencing and related them to cytomegalovirus serostatus. Besides the first cohort of more than 650 subjects, a separate validation cohort made up of over 100 different subjects was used. High-throughput TCR immunosequencing, statistical association of individual TCRs with disease status, and machine learning were combined to predict cytomegalovirus infection status. A later analysis re-analyzed previously published TCR beta repertoires from 550 to 700 donors and added high-resolution HLA genotyping to study TCR occurrence patterns. Rather than drawing on any new phenotypic data, the later analysis identified candidate immune exposures from TCR beta sequences and the way those sequences occurred across donors. In an earlier analysis of 500 to 650 of the donors, high-throughput TCR beta sequencing was used to judge whether each TCR beta V gene segment behaved as functional or pseudogenic. Donor age, sex, ethnicity and CMV serostatus were compiled together with the repertoire data. A later genetic analysis used genome-wide SNP genotypes for about 65% of the roughly 670 donors, treating that subset as a discovery cohort. All discovery cohort repertoires had been generated using a single sequencing platform. HLA typing covered class I and class II loci at four-digit resolution. Typing coverage differed by locus: A, B, C, DRB1 and DQB1 were typed in roughly 620-640 donors, DQA1 in around 500, DPA1 in 600 to 610, and DPB1 in 472. Four to six DR-DQ haplotypes were handled as single units for association and clustering, since linkage in the cohort was strong. Across 300 to 400 genotyped donors of the cohort, an average of 235,054 unique TCR beta nucleotide sequences per donor were sequenced, and roughly 20% of those sequences were non-productive. Findings and caveats that apply to the study as a whole: Immune exposure information for the cohort was limited to CMV serostatus. When HLA alleles, especially DR and DQ, strongly co-occurred, attributing TCR associations to individual alleles was difficult. A later analysis found that HLA-associated TCR beta chains were more clonally expanded and had lower generation probabilities than equally common non-associated chains. In a later analysis, several top co-occurrence clusters were reported to appear linked to parvovirus B19, influenza, CMV and Epstein-Barr virus. The presence/absence analyses assumed that sequencing depth was roughly uniform across donors, and that assumption may not be true. A later analysis found that TCR association rates varied across HLA loci, with DRB1 alleles showing the most associated TCRs and HLA-C alleles the fewest. Broadly in line with IMGT annotations, most TCR beta V segments showed up in productive rearrangements about 90% or about 30% of the time in an earlier analysis of some 590 of the donors. A group of highly shared sequence variants was considered likely to be a technical artifact of the sequencing pipeline. This cohort had only TCR beta chains sequenced, and the lack of alpha or paired-chain data limited which features could be detected. Most CMV-associated TCR beta chains appeared to be HLA-restricted in a later analysis, and the HLA associations seemed to be driven largely by CMV exposure. A further reported finding was that TCR beta sequences accurately predicted the HLA-A and HLA-B alleles for most subjects in the first cohort. Because counts were too low, roughly 16 rarely observed V segments, including chromosome 9 orphons, were left out of the earlier analysis of approximately 500 of the donors. In a later genetic analysis, fewer N-insertions in productive TCRs were reported among donors in an Asian-associated ancestry cluster than the approximately 670-donor mean. A few of the identified cytomegalovirus-associated TCR beta chains were confirmed in vitro to be specific for cytomegalovirus antigens. Across donors, most TCR sequences were observed very rarely, whereas some public TCRs were present in many individuals. In a later analysis, 15,000 to 20,000 TCR beta sequences were associated with specific HLA alleles at a false discovery rate of 0.05. An association between a missense DCLRE1C variant and V-gene and J-gene trimming of TCR beta chains was found in a later genetic analysis and replicated in an independent cohort. The classifier was reported to diagnose cytomegalovirus status with high specificity and sensitivity in both the original cohort and the validation cohort. Some IMGT-functional V segments, including TRBV6-2 and TRBV6-3, could not be told apart with the 87-base-pair reads, so those segments were excluded. The study listed 150 to 200 TCR beta chains as associated with cytomegalovirus. Because some donors lacked HLA typing at each locus, the association tests relied only on the typed subset. Linkage disequilibrium might explain the correlated functional status among segregating V segments, but an unknown experimental factor could not be excluded. The authors suggested that the approach could potentially be generalized to other disease states and immunological phenotypes.

The cohort was made up of 500 to 850 healthy bone marrow donors. At the time of sampling, all cohort members were nominally healthy, though unrecorded immune exposures were likely present. The donor was CMV seropositive and belonged to the group of 250 to 300 seropositive cohort members. Every donor gave a peripheral blood sample, and the peripheral blood mononuclear cells from that sample were used for TCR beta sequencing. The Qiagen DNeasy Blood Extraction Kit was used to extract genomic DNA from the blood cell samples. Libraries were prepared through the immunoSEQ multiplex PCR assay. For the multiplex PCR, a mixture combining 60 forward primers for TCR Vbeta segments and 13 reverse primers for TCR Jbeta segments was used. The CDR3 region of rearranged TCR beta genes was amplified from genomic DNA by a multiplex PCR assay. On the Illumina HiSeq System, the amplified TCR beta libraries were sequenced as 87-base-pair reads. The study's own analysis went as follows. A later analysis tallied around 80 million unique TCR beta chains across the roughly 610 repertoires, and some 12 million of those chains were shared by two or more donors. A nearest-neighbor algorithm error-corrected the raw reads and collapsed the reads into unique sequences, merging closely related sequences to remove PCR and sequencing errors. CDR3 sequences were aligned to IMGT reference sequences to assign V, D and J gene segments. For a sequence to be retained, at least a six-nucleotide match to both a V gene segment and a J gene segment was required. A rearrangement was called productive if the CDR3 had no stop codons and remained in frame with V and J, and every other rearrangement was called non-productive. Following IMGT convention, CDR3 was defined as the stretch from the second conserved V-encoded cysteine to the conserved J-encoded phenylalanine. The earlier analysis of about 590 of the donors excluded sequences that lacked an unambiguous match to a single V gene segment. An earlier analysis of a few hundred of the donors called V segments functional above 56.7% productive rearrangements and segregating when the between-donor standard deviation exceeded 5%. To diagnose cytomegalovirus status from the catalog of TCR beta chain sequences, a statistical classification framework was built. A later analysis assigned V and J genes by comparing TCR nucleotide sequences with IMGT/GENE-DB human TR gene sequences. In a later analysis, CDR3 sequences and most-parsimonious VDJ recombination scenarios were assigned using the TCRdist pipeline. A later analysis defined each TCR beta chain by its CDR3 amino acid sequence plus V-gene family, and excluded reads lacking a unique V-gene family. A later analysis removed 550 to 700 highly shared, low-generation-probability nucleotide sequences to deal with suspected cross-contamination and a sequencing artifact. For each public chain, a later analysis derived a clonal expansion index from normalized ranks of inferred template counts within each repertoire. In a later analysis, generation probabilities were computed using a VDJ recombination model fitted to out-of-frame rearrangements, and the results were checked against IGoR. A later analysis scored TCR-TCR, TCR-HLA and TCR-CMV co-occurrence with hypergeometric tests, applying a repertoire-size bias correction to TCR pairs. False discovery rates were estimated in a later analysis by permuting HLA or CMV assignments 20 times. In a later analysis, co-occurring TCRs were grouped with DBSCAN, and TCRdist sequence similarity was added when clustering was performed within HLA-allele-positive subsets. For co-occurrence clustering, repertoires with fewer than 30,000 or more than 120,000 public chains were excluded, along with about five repertoires with anomalous nucleotide sharing. This immuneACCESS table, as held by TCRdb, lists in-frame sequences with V and J called but not all clones. Of the missing ones, under half trace to an unresolved V gene in checked studies; the others have no known cause. Clonal size and the V and J genes are those of that table, whereas D and trimming came from the DNA. In all, the sample holds roughly 97,000 clones, and over 8% of those were seen once. 4.5% to 6.5% of the sample rests with the top ten.

In this sample, this clone turned up many times. Its antigen has not been determined. Per-base qualities were not stored, and no clone one base away is much larger. Taken from the germline V gene, the CDR1 and CDR2 loops are MRHNA and SNTAGT. The V end loses 5 bases and the J end loses 0 bases, and a stretch of 11 bases separates them. The CDR3 has 15 amino acids, counting the end cysteine and phenylalanine. Of all the DNA, just the CDR3 is kept, 45 bases in frame from base 1. The clonotype was recovered from a man aged 45 to 65 in good health and CMV-seropositive. The rearrangement joined TRBV6-4 to TRBJ2-4; the D segment could be TRBD1, given 5 matching bases. Material: PBMCs. This receptor has the CDR3 CASSYRQGAKNIQYF. The bases are TGTGCCAGCAGTTACCGTCAGGGAGCCAAAAACATTCAGTACTTC.